This is a list of T cell receptor beta chains from one sample in a study of T cell clonotyping in hematopoietic cell transplantation. Some clones are missing from TCRdb's copy, which holds only in-frame ones; the method was immunoSEQ multiplex PCR. The sample carries nearly 9,000 clones, around 85% recorded once. Material: PBMCs, obtained 180 days after allogeneic stem cell transplant. These TCRs come from a female patient aged 30 to 45 who had an allogeneic stem cell transplant, so the T cells may come from the graft donor. Some clones in this sample may be carry-over from other donors' samples. Each CDR3 is given with its conserved first and last residue. A D gene is named only where the DNA matches it firmly. Not all rows give a size; the values are once, few, many and, for expanded clones, a class.

cdr3_aa: CATSRDWGQRVAKNIQYF
cdr3_nt: TGTGCCACCAGCAGAGATTGGGGACAGCGAGTAGCCAAAAACATTCAGTACTTC
j_call: TRBJ2-4
v_call: TRBV15
clone_size: -
d_call: TRBD1

cdr3_aa: CASSRGTEGYEQYF
cdr3_nt: TGCGCCAGCAGCCGCGGGACGGAAGGCTACGAGCAGTACTTC
j_call: TRBJ2-7
v_call: TRBV4-3
clone_size: -
d_call: -

cdr3_aa: CASSQVAGANYGYTF
cdr3_nt: TGTGCCAGCAGCCAAGTGGCAGGGGCTAACTATGGCTACACCTTC
j_call: TRBJ1-2
v_call: TRBV9
clone_size: -
d_call: -

cdr3_aa: CASSKEGTEAYEQYF
cdr3_nt: TGTGCCAGCAGCAAGGAGGGGACTGAAGCCTACGAGCAGTACTTC
j_call: TRBJ2-7
v_call: TRBV21-1
clone_size: -
d_call: -

cdr3_aa: CASSDRVYQPQHF
cdr3_nt: TGTGCCAGCAGCGATAGGGTCTATCAGCCCCAGCATTTT
j_call: TRBJ1-5
v_call: TRBV27
clone_size: once
d_call: -

cdr3_aa: CASSLNGQEDGYTF
cdr3_nt: TGTGCCAGCAGCTTAAATGGGCAGGAAGATGGCTACACCTTC
j_call: TRBJ1-2
v_call: TRBV7-3
clone_size: -
d_call: -

cdr3_aa: CAWRHSNLNTEAFF
cdr3_nt: TGTGCCTGGAGGCACAGCAATTTGAACACTGAAGCTTTCTTT
j_call: TRBJ1-1
v_call: TRBV30
clone_size: -
d_call: -

cdr3_aa: CASRPGQGAAWTEQFF
cdr3_nt: TGTGCCAGCAGGCCGGGACAGGGGGCCGCCTGGACTGAGCAGTTCTTC
j_call: TRBJ2-1
v_call: TRBV28
clone_size: -
d_call: TRBD1

cdr3_aa: CASSQDVGGLTPLHF
cdr3_nt: TGCGCCAGCAGCCAAGATGTGGGAGGGTTGACACCCCTCCACTTT
j_call: TRBJ1-6
v_call: TRBV4-3
clone_size: -
d_call: -

cdr3_aa: CASSYARNTEAFF
cdr3_nt: TGTGCCAGCAGCTACGCCCGGAACACTGAAGCTTTCTTT
j_call: TRBJ1-1
v_call: TRBV7-2
clone_size: -
d_call: -

cdr3_aa: CASSSHGLDNEQFF
cdr3_nt: TGTGCCAGCAGCTCTCACGGACTCGACAATGAGCAGTTCTTC
j_call: TRBJ2-1
v_call: TRBV7-9
clone_size: -
d_call: -

cdr3_aa: CAITGSRPSGNTIYF
cdr3_nt: TGTGCCATCACGGGGTCCAGGCCTTCTGGAAACACCATATATTTT
j_call: TRBJ1-3
v_call: TRBV6-6
clone_size: -
d_call: -

cdr3_aa: CASSLGRGIYQPQHF
cdr3_nt: TGTGCCAGCAGCTTAGGCAGGGGGATTTATCAGCCCCAGCATTTT
j_call: TRBJ1-5
v_call: TRBV7-2
clone_size: -
d_call: TRBD1

cdr3_aa: CASSFGRRTDMNTEAFF
cdr3_nt: TGTGCCAGTAGTTTTGGACGGAGGACGGACATGAACACTGAAGCTTTCTTT
j_call: TRBJ1-1
v_call: TRBV19
clone_size: -
d_call: -

cdr3_aa: CASSRLQGATFRGGYTF
cdr3_nt: TGTGCCAGCAGTAGGTTACAGGGGGCTACGTTTAGGGGTGGCTACACCTTC
j_call: TRBJ1-2
v_call: TRBV2
clone_size: -
d_call: TRBD1

cdr3_aa: CASSLTSYGYTF
cdr3_nt: TGTGCCAGCAGCCTAACTAGCTATGGCTACACCTTC
j_call: TRBJ1-2
v_call: TRBV7-2
clone_size: few
d_call: -

cdr3_aa: CASSPQLAGDQETQYF
cdr3_nt: TGTGCCAGCAGCCCCCAACTAGCGGGGGACCAAGAGACCCAGTACTTC
j_call: TRBJ2-5
v_call: TRBV5-6
clone_size: -
d_call: TRBD2

cdr3_aa: CASSKGGPVGYEQYF
cdr3_nt: TGTGCCAGCAGCAAGGGGGGGCCCGTCGGATACGAGCAGTACTTC
j_call: TRBJ2-7
v_call: TRBV7-2
clone_size: -
d_call: -

cdr3_aa: CASTPGTILENSPLHF
cdr3_nt: TGCGCCAGCACCCCCGGGACAATTTTAGAAAATTCACCCCTCCACTTT
j_call: TRBJ1-6
v_call: TRBV4-1
clone_size: -
d_call: -

cdr3_aa: CAWKVGRVGTEAFF
cdr3_nt: TGTGCCTGGAAAGTGGGAAGGGTGGGCACTGAAGCTTTCTTT
j_call: TRBJ1-1
v_call: TRBV30
clone_size: -
d_call: -

cdr3_aa: CASSRDRGPDEQYF
cdr3_nt: TGCGCCAGCAGCCGGGACAGGGGGCCGGACGAGCAGTACTTC
j_call: TRBJ2-7
v_call: TRBV4-1
clone_size: -
d_call: TRBD1

cdr3_aa: CASSTPASGNTIYF
cdr3_nt: TGTGCCAGCAGCACACCAGCCTCTGGAAACACCATATATTTT
j_call: TRBJ1-3
v_call: TRBV6-5
clone_size: -
d_call: -

cdr3_aa: CASSLARVGGYTF
cdr3_nt: TGTGCCAGCAGCTTAGCCAGGGTCGGTGGCTACACCTTC
j_call: TRBJ1-2
v_call: TRBV7-9
clone_size: once
d_call: -

cdr3_aa: CSVEGTGETEAFF
cdr3_nt: TGCAGCGTTGAAGGGACAGGGGAAACTGAAGCTTTCTTT
j_call: TRBJ1-1
v_call: TRBV29-1
clone_size: -
d_call: TRBD1

cdr3_aa: CASSLVTGVNEKLFF
cdr3_nt: TGTGCCAGCAGCTTAGTAACAGGGGTAAATGAAAAACTGTTTTTT
j_call: TRBJ1-4
v_call: TRBV7-8
clone_size: -
d_call: TRBD1

cdr3_aa: CASSILPLGSPLHF
cdr3_nt: TGTGCCAGTAGTATCCTTCCGCTGGGTTCACCCCTCCACTTT
j_call: TRBJ1-6
v_call: TRBV19
clone_size: -
d_call: -

cdr3_aa: CASTPTGGYNSPLHF
cdr3_nt: TGTGCCAGCACGCCAACGGGGGGCTATAATTCACCCCTCCACTTT
j_call: TRBJ1-6
v_call: TRBV2
clone_size: -
d_call: -

cdr3_aa: CAWSSTYEQYF
cdr3_nt: TGTGCCTGGTCGTCCACTTACGAGCAGTACTTC
j_call: TRBJ2-7
v_call: TRBV30
clone_size: -
d_call: -

cdr3_aa: CAWSQASGGTGTQYF
cdr3_nt: TGTGCCTGGAGTCAGGCTAGCGGGGGGACGGGGACGCAGTATTTT
j_call: TRBJ2-3
v_call: TRBV30
clone_size: -
d_call: TRBD2

cdr3_aa: CASSPTGIPWAFF
cdr3_nt: TGTGCCAGCAGTCCCACAGGAATTCCGTGGGCTTTCTTT
j_call: TRBJ1-1
v_call: TRBV27
clone_size: -
d_call: -

cdr3_aa: CASSQDGRGWTVYGYTF
cdr3_nt: TGTGCCAGCAGCCAAGATGGGCGGGGTTGGACCGTTTATGGCTACACCTTC
j_call: TRBJ1-2
v_call: TRBV4-2
clone_size: few
d_call: -

cdr3_aa: CASSPMGETGELFF
cdr3_nt: TGCGCCAGCAGTCCTATGGGGGAGACCGGGGAGCTGTTTTTT
j_call: TRBJ2-2
v_call: TRBV4-1
clone_size: once
d_call: -

cdr3_aa: CASSVPRVNEQFF
cdr3_nt: TGTGCCAGCAGCGTACCCAGGGTGAATGAGCAGTTCTTC
j_call: TRBJ2-1
v_call: TRBV9
clone_size: -
d_call: -

cdr3_aa: CASSSDGISYGYTF
cdr3_nt: TGTGCCAGCAGTTCCGACGGAATTTCCTATGGCTACACCTTC
j_call: TRBJ1-2
v_call: TRBV6-6
clone_size: -
d_call: -

cdr3_aa: CASSYGFGYTF
cdr3_nt: TGTGCCAGCAGTTACGGGTTTGGCTACACCTTC
j_call: TRBJ1-2
v_call: TRBV6-5
clone_size: -
d_call: -

cdr3_aa: CAITPRGSTGELFF
cdr3_nt: TGTGCCATCACACCTAGGGGATCCACCGGGGAGCTGTTTTTT
j_call: TRBJ2-2
v_call: TRBV10-3
clone_size: -
d_call: -

cdr3_aa: CASPGGPTDTQYF
cdr3_nt: TGTGCCAGCCCCGGGGGGCCCACAGATACGCAGTATTTT
j_call: TRBJ2-3
v_call: TRBV2
clone_size: -
d_call: -

cdr3_aa: CSVEDLRGSYTEAFF
cdr3_nt: TGCAGCGTTGAAGATCTAAGGGGGAGTTACACTGAAGCTTTCTTT
j_call: TRBJ1-1
v_call: TRBV29-1
clone_size: -
d_call: -

cdr3_aa: CASSLESLYRGGSGYTF
cdr3_nt: TGTGCCAGCAGCTTAGAGTCGTTGTACAGGGGAGGTAGTGGCTACACCTTC
j_call: TRBJ1-2
v_call: TRBV7-8
clone_size: -
d_call: TRBD1

cdr3_aa: CASSAYGTGEETQYF
cdr3_nt: TGTGCCAGCAGCGCCTACGGGACAGGGGAAGAGACCCAGTACTTC
j_call: TRBJ2-5
v_call: TRBV9
clone_size: medium-sized
d_call: TRBD1

cdr3_aa: CASSVDISPGELFF
cdr3_nt: TGTGCCAGCAGCGTAGACATTAGTCCCGGGGAGCTGTTTTTT
j_call: TRBJ2-2
v_call: TRBV9
clone_size: -
d_call: -

cdr3_aa: CASSDQALISPLHF
cdr3_nt: TGTGCCAGCAGTGACCAGGCCCTTATTTCACCCCTCCACTTT
j_call: TRBJ1-6
v_call: TRBV6-1
clone_size: -
d_call: -

cdr3_aa: CASSPEGGNTEAFF
cdr3_nt: TGTGCCAGCAGCCCAGAGGGGGGGAACACTGAAGCTTTCTTT
j_call: TRBJ1-1
v_call: TRBV6-5
clone_size: -
d_call: -

cdr3_aa: CASSRGGHSGANVLTF
cdr3_nt: TGTGCCAGCTCACGCGGCGGCCACTCTGGGGCCAACGTCCTGACTTTC
j_call: TRBJ2-6
v_call: TRBV18
clone_size: -
d_call: -

cdr3_aa: CASSPLTGGGSPLHF
cdr3_nt: TGTGCCAGCTCACCCCTGACAGGAGGGGGTTCACCCCTCCACTTT
j_call: TRBJ1-6
v_call: TRBV18
clone_size: -
d_call: -

cdr3_aa: CASSQQGATNEKLFF
cdr3_nt: TGTGCCAGCAGCCAGCAGGGGGCGACTAATGAAAAACTGTTTTTT
j_call: TRBJ1-4
v_call: TRBV6-6
clone_size: -
d_call: TRBD1

cdr3_aa: CASSLRDRDVGELFF
cdr3_nt: TGTGCCAGCAGCCTCCGGGACAGGGATGTCGGGGAGCTGTTTTTT
j_call: TRBJ2-2
v_call: TRBV7-6
clone_size: -
d_call: TRBD1

cdr3_aa: CASREAGTGAENQPQHF
cdr3_nt: TGTGCCAGCAGAGAGGCCGGGACAGGGGCGGAAAATCAGCCCCAGCATTTT
j_call: TRBJ1-5
v_call: TRBV11-2
clone_size: -
d_call: TRBD1

cdr3_aa: CASSIGGYEQYF
cdr3_nt: TGTGCCAGTAGTATCGGAGGCTACGAGCAGTACTTC
j_call: TRBJ2-7
v_call: TRBV19
clone_size: few
d_call: -

cdr3_aa: CASSQSWGQGTEAFF
cdr3_nt: TGTGCCAGCAGCCAATCTTGGGGACAGGGGACTGAAGCTTTCTTT
j_call: TRBJ1-1
v_call: TRBV16
clone_size: -
d_call: TRBD1

cdr3_aa: CSARGSFYGYTF
cdr3_nt: TGCAGCGCCCGAGGATCGTTTTATGGCTACACCTTC
j_call: TRBJ1-2
v_call: TRBV29-1
clone_size: -
d_call: -

cdr3_aa: CASSIYTGGAFF
cdr3_nt: TGTGCCAGCAGCATTTACACAGGGGGAGCTTTCTTT
j_call: TRBJ1-1
v_call: TRBV7-2
clone_size: once
d_call: TRBD1

cdr3_aa: CASSQRRPNLLIQNTEAFF
cdr3_nt: TGTGCCAGCAGCCAAAGGAGACCCAACCTCCTGATCCAGAACACTGAAGCTTTCTTT
j_call: TRBJ1-1
v_call: TRBV14
clone_size: -
d_call: -

cdr3_aa: CASSPSSSYNEQFF
cdr3_nt: TGTGCCAGCAGCCCTTCGAGCTCCTACAATGAGCAGTTCTTC
j_call: TRBJ2-1
v_call: TRBV7-2
clone_size: -
d_call: -

cdr3_aa: CASSSSGGGNQPQHF
cdr3_nt: TGTGCCAGCAGTTCTTCAGGGGGTGGCAATCAGCCCCAGCATTTT
j_call: TRBJ1-5
v_call: TRBV7-3
clone_size: once
d_call: TRBD1

cdr3_aa: CASSLLLSSYNEQFF
cdr3_nt: TGTGCCAGCAGCCTTCTCCTGAGCTCCTACAATGAGCAGTTCTTC
j_call: TRBJ2-1
v_call: TRBV7-9
clone_size: once
d_call: -

cdr3_aa: CASSRDIGNTIYF
cdr3_nt: TGTGCCAGCAGTCGGGACATTGGAAACACCATATATTTT
j_call: TRBJ1-3
v_call: TRBV6-5
clone_size: once
d_call: -